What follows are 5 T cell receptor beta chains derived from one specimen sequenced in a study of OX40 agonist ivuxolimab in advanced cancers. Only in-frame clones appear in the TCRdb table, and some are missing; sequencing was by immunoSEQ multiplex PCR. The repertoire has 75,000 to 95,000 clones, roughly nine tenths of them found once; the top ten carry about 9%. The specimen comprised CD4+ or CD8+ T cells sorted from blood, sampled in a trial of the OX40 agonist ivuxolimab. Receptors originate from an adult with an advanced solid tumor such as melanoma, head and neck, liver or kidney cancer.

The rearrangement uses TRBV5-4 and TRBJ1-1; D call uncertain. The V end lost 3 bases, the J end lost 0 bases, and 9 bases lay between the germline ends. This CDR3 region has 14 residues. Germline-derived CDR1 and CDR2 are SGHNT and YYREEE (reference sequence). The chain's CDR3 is CASSWGGMNTEAFF. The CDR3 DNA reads TGTGCCAGCAGCTGGGGTGGGATGAACACTGAAGCTTTCTTT.

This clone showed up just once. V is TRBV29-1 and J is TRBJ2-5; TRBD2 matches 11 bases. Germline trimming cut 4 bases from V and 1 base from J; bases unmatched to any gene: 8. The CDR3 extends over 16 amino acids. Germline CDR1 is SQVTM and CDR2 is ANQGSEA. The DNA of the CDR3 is TGCAGCGTTGGATCTAGCGGGGGGCACCTCCAAGAGACCCAGTACTTC. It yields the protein CSVGSSGGHLQETQYF.

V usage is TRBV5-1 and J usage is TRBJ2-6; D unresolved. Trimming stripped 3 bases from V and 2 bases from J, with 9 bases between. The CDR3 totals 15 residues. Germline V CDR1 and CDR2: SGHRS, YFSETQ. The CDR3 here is CASSSTSPGANVLTF. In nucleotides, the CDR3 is TGCGCCAGCAGCTCGACCTCCCCTGGGGCCAACGTCCTGACTTTC.

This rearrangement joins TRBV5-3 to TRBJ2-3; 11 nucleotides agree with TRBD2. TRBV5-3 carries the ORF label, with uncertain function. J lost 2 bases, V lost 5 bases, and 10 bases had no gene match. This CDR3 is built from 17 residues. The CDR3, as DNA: TGTGCCAGAAGAAAAAAATCGGGACTAGCGGACACAGATACGCAGTATTTT. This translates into CARRKKSGLADTDTQYF.

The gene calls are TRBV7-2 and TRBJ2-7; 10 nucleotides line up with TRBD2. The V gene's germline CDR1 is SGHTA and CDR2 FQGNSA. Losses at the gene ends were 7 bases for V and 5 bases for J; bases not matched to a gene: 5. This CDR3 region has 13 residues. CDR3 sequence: CASKGTSVNEQYF. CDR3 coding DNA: TGTGCCAGCAAAGGGACTAGCGTGAACGAGCAGTACTTC.